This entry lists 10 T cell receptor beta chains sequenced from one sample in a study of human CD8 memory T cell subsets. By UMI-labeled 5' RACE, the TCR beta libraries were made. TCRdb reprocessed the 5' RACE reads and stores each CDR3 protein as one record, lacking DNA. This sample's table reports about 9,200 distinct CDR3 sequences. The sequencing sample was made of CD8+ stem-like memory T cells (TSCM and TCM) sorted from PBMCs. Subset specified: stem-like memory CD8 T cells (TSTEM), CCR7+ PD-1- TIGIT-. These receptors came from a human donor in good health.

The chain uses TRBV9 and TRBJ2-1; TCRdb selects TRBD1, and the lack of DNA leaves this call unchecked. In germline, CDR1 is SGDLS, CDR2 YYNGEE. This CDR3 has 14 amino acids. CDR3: CASSAWDGNNEQFF.

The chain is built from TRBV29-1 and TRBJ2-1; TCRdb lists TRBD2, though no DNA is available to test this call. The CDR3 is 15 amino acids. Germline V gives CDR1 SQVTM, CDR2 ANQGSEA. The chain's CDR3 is CSAPGRGPVYNEQFF.

CDR3 amino acids: CSVQQGALTGELFF. V is TRBV29-1 and J is TRBJ2-2; without DNA, the TCRdb call of TRBD1 cannot be checked. The CDR3 is made up of 14 amino acids. CDR1 and CDR2 (germline): SQVTM, ANQGSEA.

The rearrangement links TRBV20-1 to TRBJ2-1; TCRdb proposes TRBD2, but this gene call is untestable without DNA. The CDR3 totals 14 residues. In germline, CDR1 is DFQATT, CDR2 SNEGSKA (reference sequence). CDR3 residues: CSAGLAGGYNEQFF.

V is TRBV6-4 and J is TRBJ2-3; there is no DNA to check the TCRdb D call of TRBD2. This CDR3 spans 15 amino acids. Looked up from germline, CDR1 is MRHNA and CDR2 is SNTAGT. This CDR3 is CASSGGTSGTDTQYF.

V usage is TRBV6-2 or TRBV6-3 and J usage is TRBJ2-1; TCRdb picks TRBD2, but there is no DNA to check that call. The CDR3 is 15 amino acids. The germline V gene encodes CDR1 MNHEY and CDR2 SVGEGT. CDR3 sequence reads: CASSYGLAGGYEQFF.

This CDR3 is CASSARAGANVLTF. The rearrangement joins TRBV27 to TRBJ2-6; as DNA is missing, the TRBD1 call by TCRdb cannot be tested. Germline CDR1 and CDR2: MNHEY and SMNVEV (reference sequence). The CDR3 has 14 amino acids.

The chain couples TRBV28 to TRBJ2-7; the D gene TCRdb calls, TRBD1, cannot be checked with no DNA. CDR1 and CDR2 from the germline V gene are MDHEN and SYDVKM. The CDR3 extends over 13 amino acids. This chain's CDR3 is CASSTLGRGEQYF.

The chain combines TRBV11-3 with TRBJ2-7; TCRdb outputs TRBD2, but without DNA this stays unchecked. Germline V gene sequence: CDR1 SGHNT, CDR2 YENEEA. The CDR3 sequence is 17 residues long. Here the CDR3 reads CASSYRLAGGPSYEQYF.

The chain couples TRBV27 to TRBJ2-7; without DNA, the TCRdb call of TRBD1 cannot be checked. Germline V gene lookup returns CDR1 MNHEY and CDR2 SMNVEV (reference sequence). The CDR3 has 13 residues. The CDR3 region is CASSPTLGGEQYF.